The present T cell receptor beta chain was sequenced within a study of regulatory T cells in long-lasting Graves disease. About the study: Persistence in Graves' disease required over 5 years of antithyroid drugs plus positive TSH receptor antibodies.

The CDR3 extends over 16 amino acids. In germline, CDR1 is SGHTA, CDR2 FQGTGA. Study outcomes and limitations: There were preferences for TRBV28, TRBJ1-2 and TRBJ2-5 in persistent disease. The analysis examined peripheral blood only and excluded thyroid tissue.

CDR3-region Arm-PCR and iRepertoire HTBI primers produced the TCR beta libraries. MiXCR was run by TCRdb on the multiplex PCR reads, yielding one entry per CDR3 protein. Of 400,000 to 450,000 distinct CDR3 sequences listed, around 20% are singletons. This clonotype has more than one count but fewer than ten. Its antigen is as yet unknown. A junction boundary mismatches the germline segment, possibly from a read error. Noted time point: persistent/refractory GD, antithyroid drugs over 5 years with positive TRAb. Construction of the TCR library relied on RNA isolated from PBMCs. This specimen consisted of peripheral blood mononuclear cells (PBMCs), obtained when the disease was refractory, from a patient treated with antithyroid drugs. J is TRBJ2-2 and V is TRBV7-3; 7 bases match TRBD2. The source of this sequence is a female donor with Graves disease. The CDR3 nucleotides are TGTCCCAGCAGCTTACCTAGCGGAATGAACACCGGGGAGCTGTTTTTT. This gives the protein CPSSLPSGMNTGELFF.